These T cell receptor beta chains were read from a single sample in a study of cytomegalovirus exposure and HLA in healthy donors. TCRdb keeps only in-frame clones here, not all; method: immunoSEQ multiplex PCR. The data show roughly 110,000 clones, less than 80% seen once. Sequencing was carried out using PBMCs. These TCRs come from a man aged 30 to 39 in good health and CMV-seronegative. CDR3s include the opening cysteine and the closing phenylalanine or tryptophan. Each record gives: D gene, clone size, J gene, V gene, CDR3 protein, CDR3 DNA. D genes are given only for firm matches. For some rows the clone size is stated as once, few or many, or as a class when expanded; others skip it.

d_call: -
clone_size: few
j_call: TRBJ2-7
v_call: TRBV5-4
cdr3_aa: CASTSIVSYEQYF
cdr3_nt: TGTGCCAGCACCTCAATAGTTTCCTACGAGCAGTACTTC

d_call: TRBD2
clone_size: few
j_call: TRBJ2-7
v_call: TRBV5-1
cdr3_aa: CASSPTSGTYEQYF
cdr3_nt: TGCGCCAGCAGCCCGACTAGCGGGACCTACGAGCAGTACTTC

d_call: TRBD2
clone_size: once
j_call: TRBJ2-7
v_call: TRBV19
cdr3_aa: CASRGTTRYEQYF
cdr3_nt: TGTGCCAGTAGGGGGACTACCCGCTACGAGCAGTACTTC

d_call: TRBD1
clone_size: -
j_call: TRBJ1-1
v_call: TRBV28
cdr3_aa: CASPPGTGGNTEAFF
cdr3_nt: TGTGCCAGCCCACCTGGGACAGGGGGCAACACTGAAGCTTTCTTT

d_call: -
clone_size: -
j_call: TRBJ1-1
v_call: TRBV5-1
cdr3_aa: CASSHRGVMNTEAFF
cdr3_nt: TGCGCCAGCAGCCATCGGGGGGTTATGAACACTGAAGCTTTCTTT

d_call: TRBD2
clone_size: -
j_call: TRBJ2-1
v_call: TRBV13
cdr3_aa: CASSSYGLAGYNEQFF
cdr3_nt: TGTGCCAGCAGCAGCTACGGACTAGCGGGGTACAATGAGCAGTTCTTC

d_call: -
clone_size: -
j_call: TRBJ1-5
v_call: TRBV6-1
cdr3_aa: CASEDSPNQPQHF
cdr3_nt: TGTGCCAGTGAAGACAGCCCCAATCAGCCCCAGCATTTT

d_call: -
clone_size: -
j_call: TRBJ1-6
v_call: TRBV10-3
cdr3_aa: CAISGGLNSGRSYNSPLHF
cdr3_nt: TGTGCCATCAGTGGTGGTCTAAATTCAGGTAGATCCTATAATTCACCCCTCCACTTT

d_call: -
clone_size: -
j_call: TRBJ2-7
v_call: TRBV2
cdr3_aa: CATTEGEAGEQYF
cdr3_nt: TGTGCCACCACTGAGGGGGAGGCTGGCGAGCAGTACTTC

d_call: TRBD2
clone_size: few
j_call: TRBJ2-2
v_call: TRBV11-3
cdr3_aa: CASSISGRTGELFF
cdr3_nt: TGTGCCAGCAGCATTAGCGGGAGAACCGGGGAGCTGTTTTTT

d_call: -
clone_size: -
j_call: TRBJ2-3
v_call: TRBV6-5
cdr3_aa: CASTTPSTDTQYF
cdr3_nt: TGTGCCAGCACTACTCCTAGCACAGATACGCAGTATTTT

d_call: -
clone_size: few
j_call: TRBJ2-7
v_call: TRBV6-1
cdr3_aa: CAARTDEQYF
cdr3_nt: TGTGCCGCACGGACAGACGAGCAGTACTTC

d_call: -
clone_size: -
j_call: TRBJ2-5
v_call: TRBV7-9
cdr3_aa: CASSSQETQYF
cdr3_nt: TGTGCCAGCAGTTCGCAAGAGACCCAGTACTTC

d_call: -
clone_size: few
j_call: TRBJ2-5
v_call: TRBV19
cdr3_aa: CASSMMGGETQYF
cdr3_nt: TGTGCCAGTAGTATGATGGGAGGAGAGACCCAGTACTTC

d_call: TRBD2
clone_size: -
j_call: TRBJ2-3
v_call: TRBV5-6
cdr3_aa: CASSLRSSGGSTDTQYF
cdr3_nt: TGTGCCAGCAGCTTGAGGTCCTCGGGGGGGAGCACAGATACGCAGTATTTT